One and the same sample provided the 21 T cell receptor beta chains below, sequenced in a study of blood T cell repertoires in COVID-19. Measured with immunoSEQ multiplex PCR; TCRdb has only the in-frame clones, and not every one. In the table there are over 150,000 clones, 70% to 80% of which are singletons. What was sequenced was peripheral blood. These receptors were taken from a woman aged 50 to 60 with acute or convalescent COVID-19.

The V and J genes are TRBV6-5 and TRBJ1-4; 7 bases are a match to TRBD1. This CDR3 comprises 15 residues. CDR1 MNHEY and CDR2 SVGAGI come from the germline V gene. J gave up 5 bases and V 6 bases, and 9 bases lay outside the gene matches. The CDR3 DNA follows: TGTGCCAGCAGCCTTTACAGGGGACGGAATGAAAAACTGTTTTTT. Translated, it gives CASSLYRGRNEKLFF.

This clone was seen a handful of times. The chain links TRBV25-1 to TRBJ1-2; 11 bases agree with TRBD1. Germline values: CDR1 MGHDK, CDR2 SYGVNS. After removal of 2 bases from V and 7 bases from J, the junction contained 12 bases not matched to a gene. CDR3 length: 17 residues. CDR3 sequence reads: CASSEGQGASESSGYTF. The DNA of the CDR3 is TGTGCCAGCAGTGAAGGACAGGGGGCGTCGGAATCTTCTGGCTACACCTTC.

The chain couples TRBV3-1 (or the pseudogene TRBV3-2) to TRBJ2-3; no firm D call. Germline values: CDR1 LGHDT, CDR2 YNNKEL (reference sequence). Trimming shortened V by 1 base and J by 7 bases, and 6 bases separated the two germline ends. The CDR3 has 12 amino acids. DNA of the CDR3: TGTGCCAGCAGCCAAGTATCCTATACGCAGTATTTT. Encoded protein: CASSQVSYTQYF.

The chain joins TRBV19 to TRBJ2-1; 8 nucleotides align to TRBD1. The V gene's germline CDR1 is LNHDA and CDR2 SQIVND (reference sequence). J was trimmed by 0 bases and V by 3 bases; bases with no gene match: 10. The CDR3 totals 18 residues. For the CDR3, the DNA is TGTGCCAGTAGTATCCCGCGACAGGGGAAAAACTCCTACAATGAGCAGTTCTTC. This codes for CASSIPRQGKNSYNEQFF.

The J gene is TRBJ2-2, the V gene TRBV7-2, with TRBD2 matching over 14 bases. After removal of 5 bases from V and 7 bases from J, the junction contained 15 bases not matched to a gene. CDR3 length equals 19 residues. CDR1 is SGHTA, CDR2 FQGNSA, per germline. CDR3 DNA: TGTGCCAGCAGCCTTAGAAGACTGGGACTAGCGGGAGTGGGCGGGGAGCTGTTTTTT. It translates to CASSLRRLGLAGVGGELFF.

This chain connects TRBV7-2 to TRBJ2-2; the D gene is possibly TRBD2 (5 bases). This CDR3 contains 15 residues. V was pared by 1 base and J by 5 bases, with 11 bases between. Germline CDR1 reads SGHTA; CDR2 reads FQGNSA. Here the CDR3 reads CASSLVPGSTGELFF. The CDR3 region has the DNA TGTGCCAGCAGCTTAGTCCCGGGGAGTACCGGGGAGCTGTTTTTT.

The rearrangement uses TRBV28 and TRBJ1-1; D not certain. Germline CDR1 is MDHEN and CDR2 is SYDVKM. The CDR3 is made up of 12 amino acids. Trimming shortened V by 3 bases and J by 7 bases, and 9 bases separated the two germline ends. In DNA form, the CDR3 reads TGTGCCAGCAGTTTGACCCGACATGAAGCTTTCTTT. It yields the protein CASSLTRHEAFF.

The chain carries TRBV19 and TRBJ1-6, with a weak D call TRBD1 (5 bases). Looked up from germline, CDR1 is LNHDA and CDR2 is SQIVND (reference sequence). The V end was cut by 8 bases, the J end by 0 bases, with 20 bases between. The CDR3 is 18 amino acids. CDR3 sequence reads: CASGYESGESSYNSPLHF. CDR3 nucleotide sequence: TGTGCCAGTGGTTATGAGTCGGGGGAGAGCTCCTATAATTCACCCCTCCACTTT.

The gene calls are TRBV14 and TRBJ2-1, with D possibly being TRBD2 (5 bases). The CDR3 is 14 amino acids. V lost 1 base and J 6 bases, leaving 10 bases between the germline ends. Germline CDR1 SGHDN, CDR2 FVKESK. CDR3 coding DNA: TGTGCCAGCAGCCAAGCAAGAGGGATCAATGAGCAGTTCTTC. Its translation is CASSQARGINEQFF.

The chain has TRBV9 and TRBJ1-1, with D perhaps matching TRBD1 (5 bases). V was cut by 0 bases and J by 1 base, with 13 bases left in between. From germline, CDR1 is SGDLS and CDR2 YYNGEE. The CDR3 extends over 16 amino acids. The CDR3 here is CASSVVPRGGNTEAFF. DNA for the CDR3: TGTGCCAGCAGCGTAGTCCCAAGGGGTGGGAACACTGAAGCTTTCTTT.

The chain has TRBV3-1 (or the pseudogene TRBV3-2) and TRBJ2-7, with no clear D. CDR1 LGHDT and CDR2 YNNKEL come from the germline V gene (reference sequence). V dropped 0 bases and J dropped 0 bases, with 6 bases sitting between them. The CDR3 contains 14 residues. The CDR3 loop reads CASSQDWASYEQYF. CDR3 DNA sequence: TGTGCCAGCAGCCAAGATTGGGCCTCCTACGAGCAGTACTTC.

This clone is a singleton in its sample. The chain employs TRBV19 and TRBJ1-5; no definite D call. With 3 bases removed from V and 4 bases from J, the gap between germline ends came to 4 bases. The CDR3 is 12 amino acids. The germline CDR1 and CDR2 sequences are LNHDA and SQIVND (reference sequence). The CDR3 bases are TGTGCCAGTAGTATCGGGAATCAGCCCCAGCATTTT. Translation: CASSIGNQPQHF.

This chain links TRBV19 with TRBJ2-7; 10 bases map to TRBD2. Germline V gene lookup returns CDR1 LNHDA and CDR2 SQIVND (reference sequence). This CDR3 has 15 amino acids. Unmatched junction bases numbered 7, after V lost 5 bases and J lost 3 bases. The CDR3 nucleotides read TGTGCCAGTAGTGACAGCGGGGGGGGCTTCTACGAGCAGTACTTC. Translated, it gives CASSDSGGGFYEQYF.

This clone was seen more than once but under ten times. The chain uses TRBV18 and TRBJ2-7; tentative D call: TRBD1 (5 bases). V was cut by 3 bases and J by 12 bases, with 27 bases left in between. This CDR3 is built from 16 residues. Germline assignment: CDR1 KGHSH and CDR2 LQKENI. The CDR3 DNA reads as TGTGCCAGCTCACCCCAGGGTAAGACAGACCTCCCTCGGGTGTACTTC. Amino acids: CASSPQGKTDLPRVYF.

In its sample, this clone was seen once. CDR3 loop: CASSPDRGLGVSYEQYF. The CDR3 DNA reads as TGTGCCAGCAGCCCGGACAGGGGATTAGGAGTCTCCTACGAGCAGTACTTC. This chain connects TRBV11-2 to TRBJ2-7; TRBD1 agrees at 9 bases. The CDR3 has 17 residues. The germline V gene encodes CDR1 SGHAT and CDR2 FQNNGV. The V and J ends lost 5 bases and 0 bases, in that order; junction bases with no gene match: 11.

V and J are TRBV10-1 and TRBJ2-7; TRBD1 matches at 8 bases. The CDR3 is 14 amino acids. The germline CDR1 and CDR2 sequences are WNHNN and SYGVQD (reference sequence). The V and J ends lost 3 bases and 5 bases, in that order; junction bases with no gene match: 6. CDR3 protein: CASSDRTGSHEQYF. CDR3 coding DNA: TGCGCCAGCAGTGACAGGACAGGGTCCCACGAGCAGTACTTC.

This clone was detected only once. The sample holds other DNA sequences that translate to the same CDR3. The chain links TRBV12-3 or TRBV12-4 to TRBJ2-1; D uncertain. The V gene lost 5 bases and the J gene lost 3 bases, with 2 bases spanning the gap. This CDR3 spans 11 amino acids. CDR3 sequence (DNA): TGTGCCAGCAGTCTCTACAATGAGCAGTTCTTC. Its protein is CASSLYNEQFF.

The chain links TRBV19 to TRBJ1-3; D is ambiguous. Trimming removed 8 bases at V and 0 bases at J, with 8 bases between. Germline CDR1 reads LNHDA; CDR2 reads SQIVND (reference sequence). This CDR3 region has 13 residues. The CDR3 protein is CASAANSGNTIYF. In DNA form, the CDR3 reads TGTGCCAGTGCGGCGAACTCTGGAAACACCATATATTTT. The full variable domain, rest sourced from reference TRBV19 and TRBJ1-3, is DGGITQSPKYLFRKEGQNVTLSCEQNLNHDAMYWYRQDPGQGLRLIYYSQIVNDFQKGDIAEGYSVSREKKESFPLTVTSAQKNPTAFYLCASAANSGNTIYFGEGSWLTVV.

A single count supports this clone. The chain has TRBV19 and TRBJ2-7; 11 nucleotides line up with TRBD1. The J segment lost 5 bases and the V segment lost 6 bases, leaving 9 bases of the junction unmatched. CDR1 is LNHDA and CDR2 is SQIVND in the germline V gene (reference sequence). The CDR3 has 15 amino acids. The CDR3 nucleotides are TGTGCCAGTAGCCGGACGGGACAGGGGGTGAACGAGCAGTACTTC. Translated, it gives CASSRTGQGVNEQYF.

This clone came up a few times. The chain employs TRBV28 and TRBJ2-7, with D possibly TRBD2 on 5 matching bases. The CDR3 extends over 15 amino acids. Germline V gene lookup returns CDR1 MDHEN and CDR2 SYDVKM. Trimming left V 5 bases short and J 2 bases short, with 16 bases between. CDR3 residues: CASSEDGLGTYEQYF. The CDR3 DNA reads TGTGCCAGCAGTGAGGATGGACTGGGAACCTACGAGCAGTACTTC.

The chain recombines TRBV5-6 with TRBJ2-7; D perhaps matches TRBD2 (6 bases). The CDR3 has 14 residues. CDR1 and CDR2 (germline): SGHDT, YYEEEE. Trimming stripped 1 base from V and 5 bases from J, with 13 bases between. The CDR3 nucleotides read TGTGCCAGCAGCTTGTGGGGCGCGGGAAACGAGCAGTACTTC. This sequence encodes CASSLWGAGNEQYF. Together with reference TRBV5-6 and TRBJ2-7, the CDR3 gives the full variable domain: DAGVTQSPTHLIKTRGQQVTLRCSPKSGHDTVSWYQQALGQGPQFIFQYYEEEERQRGNFPDRFSGHQFPNYSSELNVNALLLGDSALYLCASSLWGAGNEQYFGPGTRLTVT.